This TCR beta chain is from a study of blood T cell repertoires in COVID-19. Study summary: In each case, the material was cDNA or gDNA derived from T cells, B-cell-depleted T cells, or PBMCs.

Under the authors' procedure: From reference gene primer amplification, estimates of nucleated cell counts were derived. Generated by immunoSEQ multiplex PCR, the TCRdb table keeps only in-frame clones and is missing some. That table gives V, J and clone size, and the DNA gave D and trimming. The sample lists some 320,000 clones; roughly 90% were seen once. Participant-reported clinical history was the basis for cohort assignment. The specimen sequenced was PBMCs or T cells enriched from blood (not recorded which). This receptor was obtained from a woman in her 30s who had been exposed to COVID-19.

The CDR3 loop is CASSQGPVEGYTF. CDR3 in DNA: TGTGCCAGCAGCCAAGGTCCCGTCGAGGGCTACACCTTC. V is TRBV14 and J is TRBJ1-2; D gene ambiguous. Germline values: CDR1 SGHDN, CDR2 FVKESK. Trimming shortened V by 1 base and J by 8 bases, and 11 bases separated the two germline ends. The CDR3 totals 13 residues.